The 5 T cell receptor beta chains in this list originate from one sample, sequenced in a study of CD8+ T cells in alopecia areata. Investigators isolated RNA and reverse transcribed it into cDNA to act as the sequencing template. Profiled with immunoSEQ multiplex PCR; TCRdb holds only in-frame clones, not every one. The data hold 120,000 or so clones, with around 63% observed a single time. The treatment was: oral pan-JAK inhibitor, 5-10 mg twice daily. The input for sequencing was CD4+ T cells sorted from blood, taken at week 4, from a patient treated with tofacitinib. The source is a human donor with alopecia areata.

The J gene is TRBJ2-2, the V gene TRBV12-5; TRBD1 is a possible D gene (6 bases). V was cut by 6 bases and J by 0 bases, with 14 bases left in between. Germline loops: CDR1 LGHNT, CDR2 FRNRAP. The CDR3 consists of 16 residues. CDR3 in DNA: TGTGCTAGTGGAAAGACAGGACAGACGAACACCGGGGAGCTGTTTTTT. Protein product: CASGKTGQTNTGELFF.

This rearrangement joins TRBV5-6 to TRBJ2-5; D is perhaps TRBD2 (5 bases). The V gene lost 1 base and the J gene lost 5 bases, with 15 bases spanning the gap. This CDR3 spans 15 amino acids. Per the germline V gene, CDR1 is SGHDT and CDR2 is YYEEEE. CDR3 in DNA: TGTGCCAGCAGCTTGTGGGTGTTGTCGGGGGAGACCCAGTACTTC. Protein sequence: CASSLWVLSGETQYF.

V usage is TRBV5-1 and J usage is TRBJ1-2; no reliable D call. V gave up 3 bases and J gave up 2 bases, with 14 bases separating them. CDR1 is SGHRS, CDR2 YFSETQ, per germline. The CDR3 runs 15 residues. CDR3 amino acids: CASSSTVEGNYGYTF. Written as DNA, the CDR3 is TGCGCCAGCAGCTCTACGGTGGAGGGAAACTATGGCTACACCTTC.

CDR3 bases: TGCAGCGTTGGCCGGATGCAGCGCTTGGATACGCAGTATTTT. It translates to CSVGRMQRLDTQYF. V and J are TRBV29-1 and TRBJ2-3; D ambiguous. Germline V CDR1 and CDR2: SQVTM, ANQGSEA. V was pared by 4 bases and J by 6 bases, with 17 bases between. CDR3 length: 14 amino acids.

This clone was seen only a few times. The chain combines TRBV6-5 with TRBJ2-2; 10 bases fit TRBD1. V lost 6 bases to trimming and J lost 7 bases; unmatched junction nucleotides: 8. Germline V gene sequence: CDR1 MNHEY, CDR2 SVGAGI. This CDR3 spans 15 amino acids. The CDR3 nucleotides read TGTGCCAGCAGACAGGGACAGGGGCGCGTCGGGGAGCTGTTTTTT. This codes for CASRQGQGRVGELFF.